This is a list of T cell receptor beta chains from one sample in a study of identifying expanded T cells in peripheral blood. Produced via immunoSEQ multiplex PCR; TCRdb's table is partial and in-frame only. Of around 70,000 clones listed, under 90% are singletons. Sample: blood. The source of these receptors is a person aged 18 to 70 in good health. The CDR3 runs from the conserved cysteine through the conserved F or W. Fields, in order: J gene, D gene, CDR3 length, V gene, clone size, CDR3 DNA, CDR3 protein. The D gene is left open where the match is weak. Only part of the rows carry a size: once, few, many, or a class if the clone is expanded.

>TRBJ2-1|TRBD2|19|TRBV7-2|NA
TGTGCCAGCAGCTCCCCTGGGACTAGCGGGATAGGGTCCTACAATGAGCAGTTCTTC
CASSSPGTSGIGSYNEQFF
>TRBJ2-1|TRBD2|20|TRBV6-1|NA
TGTGCCAGCAGTGAACGGTCGCTAGCGGGCCTACCCATCTCCTACAATGAGCAGTTCTTC
CASSERSLAGLPISYNEQFF
>TRBJ1-2|NA|13|TRBV9|NA
TGTGCCAGCAGCGTAGATAGCCTCTATGGCTACACCTTC
CASSVDSLYGYTF
>TRBJ1-2|NA|16|TRBV7-6|NA
TGTGCCAGCAGCTTCTCGGGGGGATGGTGTCACTATGGCTACACCTTC
CASSFSGGWCHYGYTF
>TRBJ2-7|NA|11|TRBV29-1|NA
TGCAGCGTTGAAAGCAACTACGAGCAGTACTTC
CSVESNYEQYF
>TRBJ2-7|NA|12|TRBV11-2|NA
TGTGCCAGCAGCTTAGATCCCTACGAGCAGTACTTC
CASSLDPYEQYF
>TRBJ2-5|NA|15|TRBV7-6|NA
TGTGCCAGCAGCTTTTTCAGAGGGGATGAAGAGACCCAGTACTTC
CASSFFRGDEETQYF
>TRBJ2-7|NA|11|TRBV7-2|NA
TGTGCCAGCAGCCCAGGGGTCGAGCAGTACTTC
CASSPGVEQYF
>TRBJ1-5|NA|15|TRBV5-6|NA
TGTGCCAGCAGCTGGGGGACTGATAGCAATCAGCCCCAGCATTTT
CASSWGTDSNQPQHF
>TRBJ1-2|TRBD1|17|TRBV5-8|NA
TGTGCCAGCAGCTTGGGTACCGGGACAGGGAGCATTTATGGCTACACCTTC
CASSLGTGTGSIYGYTF
>TRBJ1-2|NA|9|TRBV20-1|few
TGCAGTCCAGCCGGAGGCTACACCTTC
CSPAGGYTF
>TRBJ1-3|TRBD1|19|TRBV7-2|NA
TGTGCCAGCAGCTCCCCAGAGAATACAGGGGAGGGTTCTGGAAACACCATATATTTT
CASSSPENTGEGSGNTIYF
>TRBJ2-1|NA|15|TRBV4-3|NA
TGCGCCAGCAGCCAAGATAGGGGGTCCTACAATGAGCAGTTCTTC
CASSQDRGSYNEQFF
>TRBJ1-2|TRBD1|15|TRBV29-1|NA
TGCAGCGCCGCGGCACCCGGGACAGGGGTCCACGGCTACACCTTC
CSAAAPGTGVHGYTF
>TRBJ1-2|TRBD1|16|TRBV15|NA
TGTGCCACCAGCAGGGACAGGGGGTTTCCGGGCTATGGCTACACCTTC
CATSRDRGFPGYGYTF
>TRBJ1-5|NA|18|TRBV15|NA
TGTGCCACCAGCAGAGATCTCCCGCAACGATATAGCAATCAGCCCCAGCATTTT
CATSRDLPQRYSNQPQHF
>TRBJ1-1|NA|15|TRBV5-4|NA
TGTGCCAGCAGCTTGGAGACAAGGATGGACACTGAAGCTTTCTTT
CASSLETRMDTEAFF
>TRBJ1-2|TRBD1|12|TRBV7-2|few
TGTGCCAGCAGCTTTGCAGGGGGAGGCTACACCTTC
CASSFAGGGYTF
>TRBJ1-2|NA|13|TRBV30|NA
TGTGCCTGGAGTGTTGCACTGAACTATGGCTACACCTTC
CAWSVALNYGYTF
>TRBJ2-1|TRBD1|17|TRBV2|NA
TGTGCCAGCAGTGAACTGGGTCCGGGACAGGGTCTTAATGAGCAGTTCTTC
CASSELGPGQGLNEQFF
>TRBJ2-7|NA|15|TRBV7-2|NA
TGTGCCAGCAGCTCGAACTGGTTAAGCTCCTACGAGCAGTACTTC
CASSSNWLSSYEQYF
>TRBJ2-1|NA|13|TRBV6-5|NA
TGTGCCAGCAGTTACTCCGGGCAGTCAGAGCAGTTCTTC
CASSYSGQSEQFF
>TRBJ1-1|TRBD1|15|TRBV5-6|once
TGTGCCAGCCATTGGGGCAGGGGGGTTGTAGCTGAAGCTTTCTTT
CASHWGRGVVAEAFF
>TRBJ1-1|TRBD1|14|TRBV7-2|NA
TGTGCCAGCAGTTTATTTGGACAGGGGACTGAAGCTTTCTTT
CASSLFGQGTEAFF
>TRBJ2-7|TRBD2|16|TRBV11-2|NA
TGTGCCAGCAGCTTTGACGGACTAGCGGTTTTCTACGAGCAGTACTTC
CASSFDGLAVFYEQYF
>TRBJ2-3|TRBD2|18|TRBV10-1|NA
TGCGCCAGCAGTGAGTCTGGACCTAGCGGGAGTTTTCCAGATACGCAGTATTTT
CASSESGPSGSFPDTQYF
>TRBJ2-7|NA|12|TRBV6-5|NA
TGTGCCGCTCGGGACAACTCCTACGAGCAGTACTTC
CAARDNSYEQYF
>TRBJ2-5|NA|16|TRBV29-1|NA
TGCAGCGTTGAAGGCACCGCCAGGGTATGGGGAGAGACCCAGTACTTC
CSVEGTARVWGETQYF
>TRBJ2-7|TRBD1|16|TRBV6-5|NA
TGTGCCAGCAGTTACGGACCGGGACAGGGTACTTACGAGCAGTACTTC
CASSYGPGQGTYEQYF
>TRBJ1-1|NA|13|TRBV7-8|NA
TGTGCCAGCAGCCATTTTTCCGGCGGCGAAGCTTTCTTT
CASSHFSGGEAFF
>TRBJ1-4|NA|16|TRBV7-9|NA
TGTGCCAGCAGTTCCCAGTTAGGGAGCTCTAATGAAAAACTGTTTTTT
CASSSQLGSSNEKLFF
>TRBJ1-2|TRBD1|15|TRBV11-2|few
TGTGCCAGCAGCTTCGGGACAGGGGTCTCATATGGCTACACCTTC
CASSFGTGVSYGYTF
>TRBJ2-1|NA|18|TRBV29-1|NA
TGCAGCGTCGGTCGTTCCTTAGCGGAGCCGAGCTCCTACAATGAGCAGTTCTTC
CSVGRSLAEPSSYNEQFF